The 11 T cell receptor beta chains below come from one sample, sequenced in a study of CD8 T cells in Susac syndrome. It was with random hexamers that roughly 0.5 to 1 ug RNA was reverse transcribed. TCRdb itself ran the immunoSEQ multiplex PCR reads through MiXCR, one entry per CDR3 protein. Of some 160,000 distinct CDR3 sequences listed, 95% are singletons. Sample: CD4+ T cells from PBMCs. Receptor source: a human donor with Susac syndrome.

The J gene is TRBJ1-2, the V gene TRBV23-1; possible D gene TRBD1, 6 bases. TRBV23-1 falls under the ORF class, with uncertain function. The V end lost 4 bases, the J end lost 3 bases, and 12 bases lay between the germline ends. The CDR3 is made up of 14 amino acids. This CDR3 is CASSRNREDYGYTF. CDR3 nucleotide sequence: TGCGCCAGCAGTCGGAACAGGGAGGACTATGGCTACACCTTC.

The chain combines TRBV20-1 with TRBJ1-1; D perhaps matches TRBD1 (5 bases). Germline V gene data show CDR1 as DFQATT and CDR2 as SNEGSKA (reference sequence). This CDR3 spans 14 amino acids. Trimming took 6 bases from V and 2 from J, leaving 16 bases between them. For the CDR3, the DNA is TGCAGTGCCGTCCCGTGGGGCATTAACACTGAAGCTTTCTTT. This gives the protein CSAVPWGINTEAFF.

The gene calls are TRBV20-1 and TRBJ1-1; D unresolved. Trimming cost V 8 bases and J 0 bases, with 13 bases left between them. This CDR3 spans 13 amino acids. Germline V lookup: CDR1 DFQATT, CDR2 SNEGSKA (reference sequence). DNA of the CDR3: TGCAGTCTCCTCCCGGGAATGAACACTGAAGCTTTCTTT. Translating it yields CSLLPGMNTEAFF.

CDR3 sequence: CSALPTGGAPPGYTF. In DNA form, the CDR3 reads TGCAGTGCTTTACCGACAGGGGGTGCCCCCCCAGGCTACACCTTC. The V call is TRBV20-1, the J call TRBJ1-2; the match to TRBD1 covers 9 bases. Germline CDR1 and CDR2: DFQATT and SNEGSKA (reference sequence). Unmatched junction bases numbered 15, after V lost 5 bases and J lost 8 bases. CDR3 size: 15 residues.

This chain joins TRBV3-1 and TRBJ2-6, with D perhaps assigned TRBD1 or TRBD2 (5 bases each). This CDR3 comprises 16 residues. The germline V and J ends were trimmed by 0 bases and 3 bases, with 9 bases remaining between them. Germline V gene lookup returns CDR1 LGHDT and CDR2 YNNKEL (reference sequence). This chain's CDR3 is CASSQEWGNGANVLTF. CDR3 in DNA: TGTGCCAGCAGCCAAGAGTGGGGGAATGGGGCCAACGTCCTGACTTTC.

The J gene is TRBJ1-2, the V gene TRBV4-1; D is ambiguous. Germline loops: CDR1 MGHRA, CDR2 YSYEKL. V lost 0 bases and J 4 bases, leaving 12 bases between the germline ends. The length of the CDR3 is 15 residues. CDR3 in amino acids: CASSQDPPTLYGYTF. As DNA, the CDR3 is TGCGCCAGCAGCCAAGATCCCCCGACACTCTATGGCTACACCTTC.

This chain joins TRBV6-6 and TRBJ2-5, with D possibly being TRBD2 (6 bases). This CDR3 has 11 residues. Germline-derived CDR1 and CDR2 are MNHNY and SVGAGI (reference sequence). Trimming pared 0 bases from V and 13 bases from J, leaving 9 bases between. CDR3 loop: CASSYSGGSYF. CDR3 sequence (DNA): TGTGCCAGCAGTTACTCGGGGGGTTCGTACTTC.

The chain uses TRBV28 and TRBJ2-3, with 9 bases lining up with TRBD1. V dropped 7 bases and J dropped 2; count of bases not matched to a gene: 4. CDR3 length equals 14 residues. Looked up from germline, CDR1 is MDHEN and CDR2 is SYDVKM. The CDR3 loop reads CASTGQGFTDTQYF. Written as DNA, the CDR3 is TGTGCCAGCACGGGACAGGGATTCACAGATACGCAGTATTTT.

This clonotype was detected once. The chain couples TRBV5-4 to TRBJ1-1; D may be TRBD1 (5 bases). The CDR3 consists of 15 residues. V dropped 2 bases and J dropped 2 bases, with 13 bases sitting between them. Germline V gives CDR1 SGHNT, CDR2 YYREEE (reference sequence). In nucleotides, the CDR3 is TGTGCCAGCAGCTTAGAGGGACGGACAAACACTGAAGCTTTCTTT. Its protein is CASSLEGRTNTEAFF.

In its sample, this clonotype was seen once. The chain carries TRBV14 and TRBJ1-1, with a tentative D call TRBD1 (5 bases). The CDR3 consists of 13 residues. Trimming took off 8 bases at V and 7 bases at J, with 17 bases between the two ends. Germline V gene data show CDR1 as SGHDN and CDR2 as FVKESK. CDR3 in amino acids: CASGPTGVSEAFF. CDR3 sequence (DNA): TGTGCCAGCGGCCCCACGGGGGTCAGTGAAGCTTTCTTT.

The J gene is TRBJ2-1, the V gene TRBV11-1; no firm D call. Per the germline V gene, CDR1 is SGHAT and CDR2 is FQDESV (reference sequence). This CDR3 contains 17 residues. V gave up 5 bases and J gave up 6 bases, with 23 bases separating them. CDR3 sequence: CASSPAPTALFANEQFF. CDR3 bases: TGTGCCAGCAGCCCCGCCCCGACGGCCCTGTTCGCCAATGAGCAGTTCTTC. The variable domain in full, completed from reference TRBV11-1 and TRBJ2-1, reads EAEVAQSPRYKITEKSQAVAFWCDPISGHATLYWYRQILGQGPELLVQFQDESVVDDSQLPKDRFSAERLKGVDSTLKIQPAELGDSAMYLCASSPAPTALFANEQFFGPGTRLTVL.